The sequence of this T cell receptor (beta chain) was determined in a study of blood T cell repertoires in COVID-19. Across the study: Acute and convalescent COVID-19 specimens originated in the United States, Italy and Spain. The cDNA or gDNA used as material had been derived from T cells, B-cell-depleted T cells, or PBMCs.

Original processing notes: Amplification of reference gene primers was used by the study to estimate nucleated cell counts. The repertoire was sequenced with immunoSEQ multiplex PCR; TCRdb's copy has only in-frame clones and lacks some. V, J and clone size derive from that table, while D and trimming were established from the DNA sequence. The table lists almost 300,000 clones, roughly 89% of them singletons, with 11% in the top ten. This CDR3 contains 17 residues. V lost 1 base, J lost 5 bases, and 11 bases stayed unmatched. Germline CDR1 is MGHDK and CDR2 is SYGVNS. Seattle's enrolled individuals joined amid active infection and were then monitored longitudinally.

The source of this sequence is a woman aged 25-40 years with COVID-19, enrolled during active disease. Specimen: peripheral blood. The V call is TRBV25-1, the J call TRBJ2-5; the match to TRBD1 covers 9 bases. This CDR3 reads CASSELSGTGPRETQYF. The DNA for the CDR3 is TGTGCCAGCAGTGAATTGTCCGGGACAGGGCCTCGGGAGACCCAGTACTTC. The full variable domain, completed using reference TRBV25-1 and TRBJ2-5, is EADIYQTPRYLVIGTGKKITLECSQTMGHDKMYWYQQDPGMELHLIHYSYGVNSTEKGDLSSESTVSRIRTEHFPLTLESARPSHTSQYLCASSELSGTGPRETQYFGPGTRLLVL.